The next 19 T cell receptor beta chains were all read from a single sample in a study of long-term antiretroviral therapy in people with HIV. Running of the v3.0 immunoSEQ assay took place at survey level. The assay was immunoSEQ multiplex PCR, and TCRdb's table has in-frame clones only and misses some. The sample contains about 43,000 clones, approximately 86% of which appear only once. The specimen was unsorted PBMCs, collected 0.1 years before starting antiretroviral therapy. The origin of the receptors is a woman in her forties or fifties with HIV.

Comment on this clone: A junction end diverges from the germline sequence, so it may reflect a read error. V gene TRBV13 combines with J gene TRBJ2-6; D might be TRBD1 (7 bases). This CDR3 has 17 residues. Germline assignment: CDR1 PRHDT and CDR2 FYEKMQ (reference sequence). As DNA, the CDR3 is TGTGCCAGCAGCCTAGGGAACAGGGGAGGCGGGGCCAACGTCCTGACTTTC. This codes for CASSLGNRGGGANVLTF.

J is TRBJ2-7 and V is TRBV7-2; tentatively, D is TRBD1 or TRBD2 (5 bases each). This CDR3 is 14 amino acids long. V lost 4 bases, J lost 3 bases, and 13 bases lay in between. Germline CDR1 SGHTA, CDR2 FQGNSA. This chain's CDR3 is CASSYRGRFYEQYF. Here the CDR3 DNA reads TGTGCCAGCAGCTACCGGGGACGGTTCTACGAGCAGTACTTC.

The chain couples TRBV6-6 to TRBJ1-5, with D possibly TRBD1 on 5 matching bases. The germline gives CDR1 MNHNY, CDR2 SVGAGI (reference sequence). V gave up 5 bases and J gave up 4 bases, with 12 bases separating them. The CDR3 covers 14 residues. CDR3 DNA: TGTGCCAGCAGTCCACAGGTGAGAAATCAGCCCCAGCATTTT. This gives the protein CASSPQVRNQPQHF.

The chain combines TRBV11-2 with TRBJ2-7; D call uncertain. Germline CDR1 is SGHAT and CDR2 is FQNNGV. V lost 9 bases and J 7 bases, leaving 16 bases between the germline ends. The CDR3 is made up of 12 amino acids. This CDR3 is CARGRCVYEQYF. The CDR3 DNA is TGTGCCAGAGGACGGTGCGTTTATGAGCAGTACTTC.

J is TRBJ2-7 and V is TRBV5-1; a possible D gene is TRBD2 (6 bases). CDR3 length: 15 residues. Deletions cut 3 bases from V and 2 bases from J, with 15 bases between. Germline V lookup: CDR1 SGHRS, CDR2 YFSETQ. The CDR3 nucleotides are TGCGCCAGCAGCTGGGACTGGCGGGGCACCTACGAGCAGTACTTC. Protein sequence: CASSWDWRGTYEQYF.

V gene TRBV19 combines with J gene TRBJ1-2, with D possibly TRBD1 on 5 matching bases. V shed 7 bases and J shed 13 bases, with 10 bases lying between them. Germline loops: CDR1 LNHDA, CDR2 SQIVND (reference sequence). This CDR3 spans 9 amino acids. Here the CDR3 reads CASKVTGTF. The CDR3 nucleotides are TGTGCCAGTAAGGTCACAGGCACCTTC.

This chain uses TRBV5-1 with TRBJ1-1, with 8 positions matching TRBD1. Looked up from germline, CDR1 is SGHRS and CDR2 is YFSETQ. CDR3 length equals 16 residues. V shed 0 bases, J shed 1 base, and the junction held 5 bases outside the gene matches. CDR3 amino acids: CASSLAKGTGNTEAFF. The CDR3 bases are TGCGCCAGCAGCTTGGCCAAAGGGACAGGGAACACTGAAGCTTTCTTT.

The CDR3 reads CASSLLDTNEKLFF. In DNA, the CDR3 is TGCGCCAGCAGCTTGCTGGACACCAATGAAAAACTGTTTTTT. J is TRBJ1-4 and V is TRBV5-1; the D gene is possibly TRBD1 (5 bases). Germline V CDR1 and CDR2: SGHRS, YFSETQ. The CDR3 is 14 residues long. V dropped 1 base and J dropped 5 bases, with 9 bases sitting between them. The entire variable domain, with the rest obtained from reference TRBV5-1 and TRBJ1-4, is as follows: KAGVTQTPRYLIKTRGQQVTLSCSPISGHRSVSWYQQTPGQGLQFLFEYFSETQRNKGNFPGRFSGRQFSNSRSEMNVSTLELGDSALYLCASSLLDTNEKLFFGSGTQLSVL.

This clone was observed once. The chain is built from TRBV6-1 and TRBJ2-7, with TRBD1 matching 10 bases. The germline CDR1 and CDR2 sequences are MNHNS and SASEGT. Unmatched junction bases numbered 5, after V lost 5 bases and J lost 4 bases. The CDR3 extends over 14 amino acids. In DNA form, the CDR3 reads TGTGCCAGCAGTAGCCCGGGACAGGGGTACGAGCAGTACTTC. Residues: CASSSPGQGYEQYF.

V and J are TRBV7-3 and TRBJ2-1, with a possible D match to TRBD1 (5 bases). Trimming stripped 5 bases from V and 7 bases from J, with 21 bases between. Germline assignment: CDR1 SGHTA and CDR2 FQGTGA. The CDR3 spans 16 residues. As DNA, the CDR3 is TGTGCCAGCAGCCCCCTCGCTAGGGGTCCCCTGAATGAGCAGTTCTTC. It yields the protein CASSPLARGPLNEQFF.

V gene TRBV9 combines with J gene TRBJ1-1, with 9 bases lining up with TRBD1. Trimming cost V 4 bases and J 6 bases; bases outside gene matches: 7. CDR3 size: 14 residues. Germline CDR1 SGDLS, CDR2 YYNGEE. CDR3 sequence: CASSREDRGPEAFF. Here the CDR3 DNA reads TGTGCCAGCAGCAGAGAGGACAGGGGCCCTGAAGCTTTCTTT.

V is TRBV10-1 and J is TRBJ1-4; 12 bases fit TRBD1. Trimming at V came to 6 bases and at J to 8 bases, leaving 7 bases not matched to a gene. CDR1 WNHNN and CDR2 SYGVQD come from the germline V gene (reference sequence). This CDR3 is built from 15 residues. The CDR3 coding sequence is TGCGCCAGCAGCGTACCGGGACAGGGGGCGGAAAAACTGTTTTTT. Translating gives CASSVPGQGAEKLFF.

V usage is TRBV6-5 and J usage is TRBJ2-3; D gene ambiguous. Per the germline V gene, CDR1 is MNHEY and CDR2 is SVGAGI. The CDR3 length is 14 residues. V lost 7 bases and J lost 4, with 15 bases in between. The CDR3 DNA follows: TGTGCCAGCAAGCCAGGATTTTACGCAGATACGCAGTATTTT. It translates to CASKPGFYADTQYF.

J is TRBJ1-1 and V is TRBV7-2; TRBD1 aligns across 7 bases. Trimming at V came to 6 bases and at J to 8 bases, leaving 12 bases not matched to a gene. The CDR3 runs to 14 residues. The germline gives CDR1 SGHTA, CDR2 FQGNSA. CDR3 coding DNA: TGTGCCAGCAGACCGAACCTCCAGGGGGGAGAAGCTTTCTTT. It translates to CASRPNLQGGEAFF.

This CDR3 reads CASSLAGTRSYNEQFF. The CDR3 DNA sequence: TGTGCCAGCAGCTTAGCCGGGACTAGGTCCTACAATGAGCAGTTCTTC. V usage is TRBV7-2 and J usage is TRBJ2-1; 8 bases map to TRBD2. This CDR3 spans 16 amino acids. Germline V gene lookup returns CDR1 SGHTA and CDR2 FQGNSA. Losses at the gene ends were 0 bases for V and 1 base for J; bases not matched to a gene: 2. The entire variable domain, with the rest obtained from reference TRBV7-2 and TRBJ2-1, is as follows: GAGVSQSPSNKVTEKGKDVELRCDPISGHTALYWYRQSLGQGLEFLIYFQGNSAPDKSGLPSDRFSAERTGGSVSTLTIQRTQQEDSAVYLCASSLAGTRSYNEQFFGPGTRLTVL.

The rearrangement joins TRBV9 to TRBJ1-1; weak D call: TRBD1 (5 bases). Germline CDR1 reads SGDLS; CDR2 reads YYNGEE. CDR3 size: 16 residues. Trimming took off 0 bases at V and 4 bases at J, with 16 bases between the two ends. The CDR3 region is CASSVAPHGAGTEAFF. The CDR3 DNA reads as TGTGCCAGCAGCGTAGCCCCTCACGGGGCAGGCACTGAAGCTTTCTTT.

The rearrangement links TRBV5-1 to TRBJ2-3, with 13 bases matching TRBD2. Germline CDR1 and CDR2: SGHRS and YFSETQ. After removal of 4 bases from V and 2 bases from J, the junction contained 10 bases not matched to a gene. CDR3 length equals 18 residues. The CDR3 spells CASSIRLAGGIFTDTQYF. The CDR3, as DNA: TGCGCCAGCAGCATCCGACTAGCGGGGGGTATTTTCACAGATACGCAGTATTTT.

This clone was counted between two and nine times. The rearrangement uses TRBV7-2 and TRBJ1-4; TRBD1 is a possible D gene (5 bases). Trimming took off 5 bases at V and 5 bases at J, with 12 bases between the two ends. The CDR3 extends over 14 amino acids. Germline CDR1 is SGHTA and CDR2 is FQGNSA. The CDR3 DNA reads as TGTGCCAGCAGCCCCAGGGTCGTCAATGAAAAACTGTTTTTT. Encoded protein: CASSPRVVNEKLFF.

Here the CDR3 reads CASSYSPRTDTQYF. The CDR3 coding sequence is TGTGCCAGCAGTTACTCCCCCCGCACAGATACGCAGTATTTT. V usage is TRBV6-5 and J usage is TRBJ2-3; D gene unclear. The CDR3 spans 14 residues. The germline V gene encodes CDR1 MNHEY and CDR2 SVGAGI. Trimming left V 0 bases short and J 1 base short, with 5 bases between.